This TCR beta chain was observed in a study of blood T cell repertoires in COVID-19. Study-level background: From T cells, B-cell-depleted T cells, or PBMCs came the material, which was cDNA or gDNA.

In this sample, this clone turned up a few times. Here immunoSEQ multiplex PCR was the method, and the copy in TCRdb shows in-frame clones only, minus some. Of 210,000 or so clones in the sample, approximately 88% were seen once. The source of this sequence is a woman aged 30 to 39 who had been exposed to COVID-19. The sequenced sample was PBMCs or T cells enriched from blood (not recorded which).

CDR3 in amino acids: CASSIMRGAHTEAFF. Here the CDR3 DNA reads TGTGCCAGCAGCATAATGCGGGGGGCGCACACTGAAGCTTTCTTT. This chain uses TRBV11-2 with TRBJ1-1; possible D gene TRBD1, 6 bases. The V end lost 5 bases, the J end lost 3 bases, and 16 bases lay between the germline ends. The length of the CDR3 is 15 residues. Looked up from germline, CDR1 is SGHAT and CDR2 is FQNNGV.